The entry below describes one T cell receptor (beta chain). Its specificity is not known. The patients who served as multiple sclerosis controls were treatment-naive and had stable or active relapsing-remitting disease that fulfilled the revised McDonald criteria. These data are taken from a study of CD8 T cells in Susac syndrome. Findings and limits, study-wide: The study acknowledged a relatively small number of individuals in its TCR sequencing and HLA analysis.

J gave up 10 bases and V 8 bases, and 8 bases lay outside the gene matches. This CDR3 spans 13 amino acids. The V gene's germline CDR1 is ENHRY and CDR2 SYGVKD. Random hexamers were used to reverse transcribe 0.5 to 1 ug of RNA. TCRdb fed the immunoSEQ multiplex PCR reads into MiXCR, producing one record per CDR3 protein. The sample records under 250,000 distinct CDR3 sequences, over 85% being singletons. The sequencing sample was made of CD4+ T cells from PBMCs. The chain has TRBV10-3 and TRBJ2-1; 10 positions match TRBD2. This receptor was obtained from a human donor with multiple sclerosis. CDR3 coding DNA: TGTGCCATCTTAAAGCGGGAGGGGGAAGAGCAGTTCTTC. Amino acids: CAILKREGEEQFF.